These T cell receptor beta chains were read from a single sample in a study of T cells in Graves' hyperthyroidism and ophthalmopathy. In TCRdb, the multiplex PCR reads were re-called with MiXCR into one record per CDR3 protein. The sample consists of approximately 490,000 distinct CDR3 sequences, roughly 22% of them appearing once. The specimen sequenced was blood. Receptors originate from a woman between 65 and 79 years old with Graves' ophthalmopathy. CDR3s leave out the opening cysteine and the closing phenylalanine or tryptophan.

J gene: TRBJ1-3; V gene: TRBV19; CDR3 protein: ASRPAGTGASGNTIY
J gene: TRBJ2-7; V gene: TRBV18; CDR3 protein: ASSPLPRDEQY
J gene: TRBJ1-2; V gene: TRBV5-5; CDR3 protein: ASSRPQGFDGYT
J gene: TRBJ1-4; V gene: TRBV5-1; CDR3 protein: ASSSRDKGEKLF
J gene: TRBJ2-2; V gene: TRBV28; CDR3 protein: ASTGAVGELF
J gene: TRBJ1-2; V gene: TRBV20-1; CDR3 protein: SARDLGVKDGYT
J gene: TRBJ2-1; V gene: TRBV30; CDR3 protein: AAAGGPSGHNEQF
J gene: TRBJ2-1; V gene: TRBV12-3/TRBV12-4; CDR3 protein: ASSSYNNEQF
J gene: TRBJ1-3; V gene: TRBV12-3/TRBV12-4; CDR3 protein: ASREQGTHSGNTIY
J gene: TRBJ2-5; V gene: TRBV7-2; CDR3 protein: ASSRTGIDETQY
J gene: TRBJ2-7; V gene: TRBV10-3; CDR3 protein: AISEPGAQGAGEQY
J gene: TRBJ1-1; V gene: TRBV6-1; CDR3 protein: ASSGLYTEAF
J gene: TRBJ1-4; V gene: TRBV7-9; CDR3 protein: ASSSRTLGGNEKLF
J gene: TRBJ1-1; V gene: TRBV28; CDR3 protein: ASSPGTVNTEAF
J gene: TRBJ2-7; V gene: TRBV12-3/TRBV12-4; CDR3 protein: ASSLRGGPSYEQY
J gene: TRBJ2-2; V gene: TRBV28; CDR3 protein: ASSSLAGRGTGELF
J gene: TRBJ2-1; V gene: TRBV19; CDR3 protein: ASCSQTGTRVNNEQF
J gene: TRBJ2-7; V gene: TRBV29-1; CDR3 protein: SVRPGVEQY
J gene: TRBJ2-7; V gene: TRBV11-2; CDR3 protein: ASSWDSGEQY
J gene: TRBJ2-1; V gene: TRBV20-1; CDR3 protein: SAGTRGNEQF
J gene: TRBJ2-3; V gene: TRBV20-1; CDR3 protein: SARFQNADTQY
J gene: TRBJ1-2; V gene: TRBV20-1; CDR3 protein: SARWTGGGYGYT
J gene: TRBJ2-2; V gene: TRBV19; CDR3 protein: ASSMFRTSVGTGELF
J gene: TRBJ2-5; V gene: TRBV20-1; CDR3 protein: SARPGRAATQY
J gene: TRBJ2-1; V gene: TRBV2; CDR3 protein: ASRTDRTSYNEQF
J gene: TRBJ1-2; V gene: TRBV29-1; CDR3 protein: SGGGGTGYGYT
J gene: TRBJ2-6; V gene: TRBV30; CDR3 protein: ASRRTANSGANVLT
J gene: TRBJ2-1; V gene: TRBV7-3; CDR3 protein: ASSLSGQGWNEQF
J gene: TRBJ1-1; V gene: TRBV6-1; CDR3 protein: AVSGDMNTEAF
J gene: TRBJ1-3; V gene: TRBV11-2; CDR3 protein: ASSLTVPASGNTIY
J gene: TRBJ2-7; V gene: TRBV7-6; CDR3 protein: ASSLGYGGEQY
J gene: TRBJ2-5; V gene: TRBV6-4; CDR3 protein: ASSANSLETQY
J gene: TRBJ2-7; V gene: TRBV2; CDR3 protein: ASRMTGQGDYEQY
J gene: TRBJ1-1; V gene: TRBV7-9; CDR3 protein: ASSLEVGLNTEAF
J gene: TRBJ2-7; V gene: TRBV7-9; CDR3 protein: ASSSSGLATNTYEQY
J gene: TRBJ2-5; V gene: TRBV15; CDR3 protein: ATSRTVQETQY
J gene: TRBJ1-2; V gene: TRBV3-1; CDR3 protein: ASSQAGHGYT
J gene: TRBJ1-6; V gene: TRBV20-1; CDR3 protein: SARLRGGPLH
J gene: TRBJ2-7; V gene: TRBV7-8; CDR3 protein: ASSLMVGLAGVEQY
J gene: TRBJ1-6; V gene: TRBV3-1; CDR3 protein: ASSQLENSPLH
J gene: TRBJ2-7; V gene: TRBV6-1; CDR3 protein: ASSESSGEQY
J gene: TRBJ1-6; V gene: TRBV7-2; CDR3 protein: ASSLGTSGNSPLH
J gene: TRBJ1-5; V gene: TRBV28; CDR3 protein: ASSLYLSSNQPQH
J gene: TRBJ2-4; V gene: TRBV20-1; CDR3 protein: SARDFQGGNGYIQY
J gene: TRBJ1-5; V gene: TRBV20-1; CDR3 protein: SARETGGGNQPQH
J gene: TRBJ2-3; V gene: TRBV7-9; CDR3 protein: ASSLERSGDTQY
J gene: TRBJ2-2; V gene: TRBV19; CDR3 protein: ASSIYALAANTGELF
J gene: TRBJ2-3; V gene: TRBV19; CDR3 protein: ASSIGQGPPDTQY
J gene: TRBJ1-2; V gene: TRBV20-1; CDR3 protein: SARDRRGLIYGYT
J gene: TRBJ2-3; V gene: TRBV6-2/TRBV6-3; CDR3 protein: ASVTAGVPDTQY
J gene: TRBJ1-2; V gene: TRBV7-3; CDR3 protein: ASSSTGPSNYGYT
J gene: TRBJ2-5; V gene: TRBV7-9; CDR3 protein: ASRLVGRPETQY
J gene: TRBJ2-2; V gene: TRBV11-2; CDR3 protein: ASSLEPGVTGELF
J gene: TRBJ2-7; V gene: TRBV4-3; CDR3 protein: ASSQGADGLYEQY
J gene: TRBJ2-2; V gene: TRBV7-2; CDR3 protein: ASSLGASGMGPGELF
J gene: TRBJ2-3; V gene: TRBV5-1; CDR3 protein: ASSSQGASAVDTQY
J gene: TRBJ2-1; V gene: TRBV19; CDR3 protein: ASSRQNEQF
J gene: TRBJ1-6; V gene: TRBV11-2; CDR3 protein: ASSLPSYNSPLH